The 3 T cell receptor beta chains listed next were all sequenced from one sample in a study of regulatory T cells in long-lasting Graves disease. Time point defined: persistent/refractory GD, antithyroid drugs over 5 years with positive TRAb. Isolated PBMC RNA provided the starting material for the TCR library. Arm-PCR of CDR3 regions and iRepertoire HTBI primers were the basis on which TCR beta libraries were built. TCRdb itself ran the multiplex PCR reads through MiXCR, one entry per CDR3 protein. The sample carries roughly 490,000 distinct CDR3 sequences, about 20% recorded once. The sample here was peripheral blood mononuclear cells (PBMCs), taken when the disease was refractory, from a patient treated with antithyroid drugs. The receptor set was obtained from a female donor with Graves disease.

This clonotype showed up just once. V and J are TRBV7-2 and TRBJ1-1, with no clear D. Trimming stripped 5 bases from V and 4 bases from J, with 17 bases between. Germline loops: CDR1 SGHTA, CDR2 FQGNSA. This CDR3 region has 15 residues. Here the CDR3 DNA reads TGTGCCAGCAGCCCAATGTACAGCACTGGCACTGAAGCTTTCTTT. This sequence encodes CASSPMYSTGTEAFF.

This rearrangement joins TRBV7-2 to TRBJ1-3, with D hard to call. This CDR3 is 14 amino acids long. Per germline, CDR1 SGHTA and CDR2 FQGNSA. Trimming pared 1 base from V and 2 bases from J, leaving 6 bases between. CDR3 sequence: CASSLGHPGNTIYF. The CDR3 DNA follows: TGTGCCAGCAGCTTAGGGCACCCTGGAAACACCATATATTTT.

With respect to this clonotype: At one of its ends the junction is not consistent with the germline gene, which may arise from a read error. The chain couples TRBV7-3 to TRBJ2-2; 12 bases are shared with TRBD2. Germline assignment: CDR1 SGHTA and CDR2 FQGTGA. The CDR3 totals 15 residues. The CDR3 loop is CASSTLAGGPGEPFF. CDR3 in DNA: TGTGCCAGCAGCACCCTAGCGGGGGGGCCCGGGGAGCCGTTTTTT.